These T cell receptor beta chains were read from a single sample in a study of shared clonotypes between healthy human individuals. The repertoire was sequenced with immunoSEQ multiplex PCR; TCRdb's copy has only in-frame clones and lacks some. The profile shows 550,000 to 750,000 clones, about 90% of them singletons. The sample consisted of naive CD8+ T cells sorted from blood. The source of these receptors is a man younger than 40 in good health. Both conserved end residues are part of each CDR3. A D gene is named only where the DNA matches it firmly. Size is omitted from some rows. Given values are once, few, many or a class for expanded clones.

clone size	V gene	D gene	J gene	CDR3 DNA	CDR3 protein
.	TRBV29-1	TRBD1	TRBJ2-6	TGCAGCGTTGAGGACAGGGGGCGAACAGGGGCCAACGTCCTGACTTTC	CSVEDRGRTGANVLTF
.	TRBV25-1	.	TRBJ1-3	TGTGCCAGCAGTGAAGGGACGGTCTCTGGAAACACCATATATTTT	CASSEGTVSGNTIYF
.	TRBV9	.	TRBJ1-3	TGTGCCAGTCTTGGGAAAGAAAACACCATATATTTT	CASLGKENTIYF
.	TRBV29-1	TRBD1	TRBJ1-2	TGCAGCGTTTCTGACAGGGTAGATGGCTACACCTTC	CSVSDRVDGYTF
.	TRBV2	TRBD2	TRBJ2-7	TGTGCCAGCAGTGGCGGGAGCTCCTACGAGCAGTACTTC	CASSGGSSYEQYF
.	TRBV21-1	.	TRBJ2-1	TGTGCCAGCAGCAGTCGGGACTACTACAATGAGCAGTTCTTC	CASSSRDYYNEQFF
.	TRBV4-1	TRBD1	TRBJ2-3	TGCGCCAGCAGACAAGGCTCCTTTACAGGGGGCTCAGATACGCAGTATTTT	CASRQGSFTGGSDTQYF
.	TRBV11-1	TRBD1	TRBJ2-7	TGTGCCAGCAGCTTAGCGCAGGGGGCGCGGCCTAACGAGCAGTACTTC	CASSLAQGARPNEQYF
.	TRBV27	TRBD2	TRBJ2-7	TGTGCCAGCAGACCGGGACTAGCGGCTGGGGAGCAGTACTTC	CASRPGLAAGEQYF
.	TRBV4-3	.	TRBJ1-1	TGCGCCAGCAGCCAAGGACCAGAGAACACTGAAGCTTTCTTT	CASSQGPENTEAFF
once	TRBV19	.	TRBJ1-5	TGTGCCAGTAGCACGGGACTCACCTCCAGTCGGCCCCAGCATTTT	CASSTGLTSSRPQHF
.	TRBV27	TRBD2	TRBJ2-7	TGTGCCAGCAGTTCGGGGACTAACTACGAGCAGTACTTC	CASSSGTNYEQYF
few	TRBV27	TRBD1	TRBJ1-5	TGTGCCAGCAGGGAAGCGGGACAGGGGGGCAATCAGCCCCAGCATTTT	CASREAGQGGNQPQHF
.	TRBV5-4	.	TRBJ2-7	TGTGCCAGCAGCGCATCCGGGACGGATTTTTTCGAGCAGTACTTC	CASSASGTDFFEQYF
.	TRBV11-2	TRBD2	TRBJ2-7	TGTGCCAGCAGCTGGACTAGCGGGGCCTACGAGCAGTACTTC	CASSWTSGAYEQYF
.	TRBV7-9	TRBD1	TRBJ2-4	TGTGCCAGCAGCCCTCGACAGGGGAAGAAAAACATTCAGTACTTC	CASSPRQGKKNIQYF
once	TRBV7-9	.	TRBJ2-4	TGTGCCAGCAGCCCCGCAAGAGGTGTAGTCAAAAACATTCAGTACTTC	CASSPARGVVKNIQYF
.	TRBV27	TRBD1	TRBJ1-2	TGTGCCAGCCAACCGGGACAGGGGAGTGGCTACACCTTC	CASQPGQGSGYTF
.	TRBV11-2	.	TRBJ1-1	TGTGCCAGCAGCTGGCGGGGGGGGACTGAAGCTTTCTTT	CASSWRGGTEAFF
.	TRBV4-1	.	TRBJ1-5	TGCGCCAGCAGCCGGCTCTTGAATCAGCCCCAGCATTTT	CASSRLLNQPQHF
.	TRBV7-9	.	TRBJ2-5	TGTGCCAGCAGCTTTGCACCGGGAAACCAAGAGACCCAGTACTTC	CASSFAPGNQETQYF
.	TRBV4-1	.	TRBJ2-7	TGCGCCAGCAGCCACCTCCGGGGAACAGGGCGCGAGTACGAGCAGTACTTC	CASSHLRGTGREYEQYF
.	TRBV2	TRBD1	TRBJ2-5	TGTGCCAGGGCAACAGGGGTAATGGAAGAGACCCAGTACTTC	CARATGVMEETQYF
.	TRBV5-8	.	TRBJ2-1	TGTGCCAGCATCCCGAATTTCGGTGGGGGCGATGAGCAGTTCTTC	CASIPNFGGGDEQFF